What follows are 23 T cell receptor beta chains derived from one specimen sequenced in a study of CD8+CD57+ T cells in acquired aplastic anemia. Sequencing was done on patients that had shown CD8+CD57+ cell expansion by flow cytometry. According to the study, genomic DNA was the template for TCR beta VDJ and CDR3 profiling. TCRdb re-called the reads through MiXCR, storing one row per CDR3 protein. The sample includes about 40,000 distinct CDR3 sequences, less than 65% seen only once; the top ten take roughly 65%. Sequencing was done on a sample of sorted CD4+, CD8+, or CD8+CD57+ T cells (not recorded which) from PBMCs. These receptors came from a human donor with aplastic anemia.

This clonotype was detected many times. This chain uses TRBV6-1 with TRBJ1-1, with 10 positions matching TRBD1. J was trimmed by 3 bases and V by 7 bases; bases with no gene match: 5. The CDR3 loop spans 14 amino acids. The germline V gene encodes CDR1 MNHNS and CDR2 SASEGT. CDR3: CASIPTGGYTEAFF. Written as DNA, the CDR3 is TGTGCCAGCATCCCGACAGGGGGCTACACTGAAGCTTTCTTT.

Only a few counts were recorded for this clonotype. The chain recombines TRBV19 with TRBJ1-1; D remains unclear. Trimming took 3 bases from V and 7 from J, leaving 12 bases between them. CDR1 and CDR2 (germline): LNHDA, SQIVND (reference sequence). The CDR3 is 13 amino acids. The CDR3 bases are TGTGCCAGTAGTATTTCGGCGTCGAGTGAAGCTTTCTTT. Encoded protein: CASSISASSEAFF.

The V gene is TRBV2, the J gene TRBJ1-1, with D possibly being TRBD1 (6 bases). The CDR3 covers 16 residues. Germline V gene lookup returns CDR1 SNHLY and CDR2 FYNNEI. V was trimmed by 6 bases and J by 1 base, leaving 18 bases between them. The CDR3: CASRTRQDPKNTEAFF. CDR3 in DNA: TGTGCCAGCAGAACCAGACAGGACCCGAAGAACACTGAAGCTTTCTTT.

CDR3 region: CASRDRGFGEQYF. The CDR3 DNA follows: TGTGCCAGCCGGGACAGGGGATTTGGCGAGCAGTACTTC. The V call is TRBV2, the J call TRBJ2-7, with 10 bases that match TRBD1. Germline V gene data show CDR1 as SNHLY and CDR2 as FYNNEI. V lost 8 bases to trimming and J lost 6 bases; unmatched junction nucleotides: 7. The CDR3 totals 13 residues.

This sequence joins TRBV15 and TRBJ2-1; 8 nucleotides match TRBD1. Germline assignment: CDR1 LNHNV and CDR2 YYDKDF (reference sequence). CDR3 length: 14 residues. The ends lost 11 bases at V and 9 bases at J; junction bases unmatched: 15. The CDR3 here is CALNHSTGVGEQFF. Here the CDR3 DNA reads TGTGCCCTTAACCACTCGACAGGGGTCGGTGAGCAGTTCTTC.

This rearrangement joins TRBV24-1 to TRBJ2-3; D ambiguous. Trimming cost V 5 bases and J 0 bases, with 8 bases left between them. The CDR3 length is 14 residues. Germline assignment: CDR1 KGHDR and CDR2 SFDVKD. The CDR3 reads CATSVGFSTDTQYF. CDR3 in DNA: TGTGCCACCAGTGTGGGTTTTAGCACAGATACGCAGTATTTT.

The sample holds a few counts of this clonotype. This may come from a read error, since a much larger clone is one base off. This rearrangement joins TRBV5-1 to TRBJ1-1; no firm D call. The CDR3 runs 13 residues. V was clipped by 6 bases and J by 3 bases, with 12 bases between them. The germline V gene has CDR1 SGHRS and CDR2 YFSETQ. Written as DNA, the CDR3 is TGCGCCAGCAACCCCCTCGAACACACTGAAGCTTTCTTT. This translates into CASNPLEHTEAFF. Full variable domain (outside the CDR3, taken from reference TRBV5-1 and TRBJ1-1): KAGVTQTPRYLIKTRGQQVTLSCSPISGHRSVSWYQQTPGQGLQFLFEYFSETQRNKGNFPGRFSGRQFSNSRSEMNVSTLELGDSALYLCASNPLEHTEAFFGQGTRLTVV.

The V gene is TRBV25-1, the J gene TRBJ2-7, with 9 positions matching TRBD1. Germline CDR1 MGHDK, CDR2 SYGVNS. The length of the CDR3 is 12 residues. The ends lost 9 bases at V and 2 bases at J; junction bases unmatched: 2. CDR3 protein: CASGQGPYEQYF. The CDR3 coding sequence is TGTGCCAGTGGACAGGGGCCCTACGAGCAGTACTTC.

The genes are TRBV7-6 and TRBJ2-7; no clear D gene. V lost 2 bases and J lost 7, with 12 bases in between. CDR1 SGHVS and CDR2 FNYEAQ come from the germline V gene. The CDR3 contains 13 residues. The CDR3 DNA reads TGTGCCAGCAGCTTATCGGGTATGGGGGAGCAGTACTTC. This gives the protein CASSLSGMGEQYF. Combining the CDR3 with reference TRBV7-6 and TRBJ2-7 gives the whole variable domain GAGVSQSPRYKVTKRGQDVALRCDPISGHVSLYWYRQALGQGPEFLTYFNYEAQQDKSGLPNDRFSAERPEGSISTLTIQRTEQRDSAMYRCASSLSGMGEQYFGPGTRLTVT.

The rearrangement uses TRBV10-3 and TRBJ2-5, with TRBD2 identical over 7 bases. CDR3 length: 12 amino acids. The germline V gene encodes CDR1 ENHRY and CDR2 SYGVKD. J gave up 5 bases and V 4 bases, and 1 base lay outside the gene matches. This CDR3 is CAISGGGETQYF. The CDR3 DNA is TGTGCCATCAGTGGGGGAGGGGAGACCCAGTACTTC.

V is TRBV15 and J is TRBJ1-4, with 7 bases lining up with TRBD1. The V gene's germline CDR1 is LNHNV and CDR2 YYDKDF (reference sequence). J gave up 6 bases and V 0 bases, and 10 bases lay outside the gene matches. The CDR3 runs 17 residues. The CDR3 nucleotides are TGTGCCACCAGCAGAGATCTCGGGGACAGTCTAGATGAAAAACTGTTTTTT. Amino acids: CATSRDLGDSLDEKLFF.

CDR3 residues: CAISESRDNYEQYV. CDR3 DNA sequence: TGTGCCATCAGTGAGTCGAGGGACAACTACGAGCAGTACGTC. This chain joins TRBV10-3 and TRBJ2-7; D might be TRBD1 (6 bases). CDR3 length equals 14 residues. V was clipped by 0 bases and J by 3 bases, with 9 bases between them. Germline V gene data show CDR1 as ENHRY and CDR2 as SYGVKD.

V gene TRBV12-3 or TRBV12-4 combines with J gene TRBJ2-5, with 11 bases matching TRBD2. This CDR3 is 17 amino acids long. V lost 0 bases to trimming and J lost 2 bases; unmatched junction nucleotides: 5. CDR3 protein: CASSLAPGLAAQETQYF. The CDR3 coding sequence is TGTGCCAGCAGTTTAGCGCCGGGACTAGCGGCTCAAGAGACCCAGTACTTC.

Only a few counts were recorded for this clonotype. J is TRBJ1-5 and V is TRBV5-1; TRBD1 agrees at 9 bases. Unmatched junction bases numbered 5, after V lost 4 bases and J lost 3 bases. This CDR3 contains 15 residues. Germline CDR1 SGHRS, CDR2 YFSETQ. CDR3 residues: CASSVGQGDNQPQHF. The DNA for the CDR3 is TGCGCCAGCAGCGTGGGACAGGGAGACAATCAGCCCCAGCATTTT.

This clonotype was observed a few times. The chain has TRBV9 and TRBJ1-1; TRBD1 aligns across 8 bases. Per the germline V gene, CDR1 is SGDLS and CDR2 is YYNGEE. V gave up 4 bases and J gave up 1 base; unmatched junction bases: 3. CDR3 length: 14 amino acids. DNA of the CDR3: TGTGCCAGCAGCCAGGACAGGGAGAACACTGAAGCTTTCTTT. This gives the protein CASSQDRENTEAFF.

V is TRBV15 and J is TRBJ2-2, with D perhaps TRBD1 (6 bases). This CDR3 contains 14 residues. CDR1 is LNHNV, CDR2 YYDKDF, per germline (reference sequence). Trimming shortened V by 10 bases and J by 7 bases, and 19 bases separated the two germline ends. The CDR3 loop is CASSIAGTSGELFF. CDR3 DNA sequence: TGTGCCAGTAGTATAGCAGGGACAAGCGGGGAGCTGTTTTTT.

Many counts were recorded for this clonotype. The rearrangement uses TRBV20-1 and TRBJ2-1, with 8 nucleotides matching TRBD1. The CDR3 runs 16 residues. CDR1 is DFQATT, CDR2 SNEGSKA, per germline (reference sequence). With V trimmed by 0 bases and J by 3 bases, 7 bases remained unmatched. The CDR3 sequence is CSARDRGTGDYNEQFF. The CDR3 nucleotides read TGCAGTGCTAGAGATCGTGGGACAGGAGACTACAATGAGCAGTTCTTC.

This clonotype showed up many times. The rearrangement uses TRBV2 and TRBJ1-1; tentative D call: TRBD1 (5 bases). This CDR3 is 15 amino acids long. CDR1 is SNHLY and CDR2 is FYNNEI in the germline V gene. V was shortened by 4 bases and J by 0 bases, with 12 bases between the two germline ends. DNA of the CDR3: TGTGCCAGCAGTGGTTGGCAGGGTCTGAACACTGAAGCTTTCTTT. It translates to CASSGWQGLNTEAFF. Full variable domain (missing parts from reference TRBV2 and TRBJ1-1): EPEVTQTPSHQVTQMGQEVILRCVPISNHLYFYWYRQILGQKVEFLVSFYNNEISEKSEIFDDQFSVERPDGSNFTLKIRSTKLEDSAMYFCASSGWQGLNTEAFFGQGTRLTVV.

J is TRBJ2-1 and V is TRBV20-1; D is uncertain. V was trimmed by 3 bases and J by 6 bases, leaving 6 bases between them. Germline V CDR1 and CDR2: DFQATT, SNEGSKA (reference sequence). CDR3 length: 11 amino acids. CDR3 sequence (DNA): TGCAGTGCTAGGGGCCTCAATGAGCAGTTCTTC. Translating it yields CSARGLNEQFF.

The V and J genes are TRBV2 and TRBJ2-7, with D unresolved. The length of the CDR3 is 13 residues. Germline CDR1 reads SNHLY; CDR2 reads FYNNEI. The V end lost 2 bases, the J end lost 0 bases, and 5 bases lay between the germline ends. In DNA, the CDR3 is TGTGCCAGCAGTGAACCCTTCTCCTACGAGCAGTACTTC. This codes for CASSEPFSYEQYF.

The rearrangement links TRBV30 to TRBJ1-2, with D perhaps TRBD1 (5 bases). Trimming stripped 3 bases from V and 5 bases from J, with 16 bases between. The CDR3 has 14 amino acids. Germline V gene lookup returns CDR1 GTSNPN and CDR2 SVGIG (reference sequence). CDR3 sequence (DNA): TGTGCCTGGAGGGTGGCGGGGGACCCATATGGCTACACCTTC. Encoded protein: CAWRVAGDPYGYTF.

The chain is built from TRBV2 and TRBJ2-7; 7 bases map to TRBD1. The J segment lost 3 bases and the V segment lost 1 base, leaving 6 bases of the junction unmatched. This CDR3 is 15 amino acids long. Germline V CDR1 and CDR2: SNHLY, FYNNEI. CDR3 sequence: CASSEGDRAGYEQYF. The CDR3 bases are TGTGCCAGCAGTGAAGGAGACAGGGCCGGCTACGAGCAGTACTTC.

This clonotype appeared once. V gene TRBV6-1 combines with J gene TRBJ1-2; the D is unclear. This CDR3 contains 15 residues. Looked up from germline, CDR1 is MNHNS and CDR2 is SASEGT. V was cut by 9 bases and J by 4 bases, with 21 bases left in between. This chain's CDR3 is CASSIDSRSVYGYTF. The DNA of the CDR3 is TGTGCCAGTAGTATAGATTCCAGGAGCGTCTATGGCTACACCTTC.